Shown below are 30 T cell receptor beta chains from a single sample sequenced in a study of T cell repertoires in ileal Crohn's disease. Libraries were prepared by immunoSEQ multiplex PCR; TCRdb keeps only in-frame clonotypes and omits some of them. The repertoire holds more than 11,000 clones, approximately 63% seen once, with 5% to 7% in the top ten. The source material was ileal tissue. The source is an adult with Crohn's disease.

This rearrangement joins TRBV18 to TRBJ2-7, with 7 bases lining up with TRBD1. Losses at the gene ends were 5 bases for V and 2 bases for J; bases not matched to a gene: 6. Looked up from germline, CDR1 is KGHSH and CDR2 is LQKENI. This CDR3 has 14 amino acids. This chain's CDR3 is CASSFRQGPYEQYF. The CDR3 DNA is TGTGCCAGCTCATTTCGACAGGGCCCCTACGAGCAGTACTTC.

The chain combines TRBV28 with TRBJ1-5; 8 bases are a match to TRBD1. Germline V gives CDR1 MDHEN, CDR2 SYDVKM. The CDR3 sequence is 14 residues long. J lost 5 bases, V lost 6 bases, and 6 bases had no gene match. The CDR3, as DNA: TGTGCCAGCAGACCATACAGGGGGGATCAGCCCCAGCATTTT. Translating gives CASRPYRGDQPQHF.

The chain joins TRBV7-2 to TRBJ2-7; D is unclear. The germline V gene has CDR1 SGHTA and CDR2 FQGNSA. The CDR3 runs 14 residues. Trimming shortened V by 4 bases and J by 2 bases, and 12 bases separated the two germline ends. The CDR3 spells CASSYTTGPYEQYF. The CDR3 coding sequence is TGTGCCAGCAGCTACACCACCGGACCCTACGAGCAGTACTTC.

This sequence joins TRBV5-1 and TRBJ2-7; D is ambiguous. The CDR3 runs to 13 residues. From germline, CDR1 is SGHRS and CDR2 YFSETQ. The ends were cut back, 3 bases at V and 3 bases at J, with 10 bases in the middle. The CDR3 nucleotides are TGCGCCAGCAGCTCGACCGTAGGCTACGAGCAGTACTTC. This codes for CASSSTVGYEQYF.

This chain uses TRBV5-4 with TRBJ2-1; TRBD2 matches 8 bases. Trimming cost V 4 bases and J 7 bases; bases outside gene matches: 13. The germline CDR1 and CDR2 sequences are SGHNT and YYREEE (reference sequence). CDR3 length: 16 amino acids. Here the CDR3 reads CASSQILARGGNEQFF. For the CDR3, the DNA is TGTGCCAGCAGCCAGATATTAGCCCGGGGGGGGAATGAGCAGTTCTTC. The variable domain in full, with the rest retrieved from reference TRBV5-4 and TRBJ2-1, is ETGVTQSPTHLIKTRGQQVTLRCSSQSGHNTVSWYQQALGQGPQFIFQYYREEENGRGNFPPRFSGLQFPNYSSELNVNALELDDSALYLCASSQILARGGNEQFFGPGTRLTVL.

This clone was detected only a few times. This chain joins TRBV5-6 and TRBJ1-1, with TRBD1 as a possible D gene (5 bases). The CDR3 is made up of 17 amino acids. Trimming pared 6 bases from V and 2 bases from J, leaving 23 bases between. The germline V gene has CDR1 SGHDT and CDR2 YYEEEE. The CDR3 sequence: CASTSLGSGWENTEAFF. In DNA form, the CDR3 reads TGTGCCAGCACCTCTCTGGGGTCAGGGTGGGAAAACACTGAAGCTTTCTTT.

The chain is built from TRBV6-1 and TRBJ1-5, with a tentative D call TRBD1 (6 bases). Germline-derived CDR1 and CDR2 are MNHNS and SASEGT. CDR3 length: 14 amino acids. With 8 bases removed from V and 5 bases from J, the gap between germline ends came to 16 bases. As DNA, the CDR3 is TGTGCCAGCCAACCGGAACAGGGATATCAGCCCCAGCATTTT. Amino acid sequence: CASQPEQGYQPQHF.

This clone was seen a handful of times. CDR3 coding DNA: TGTGCCAGCAGCCGGACTACTAGCGGGGCGAACACCGGGGAGCTGTTTTTT. Its translation is CASSRTTSGANTGELFF. The chain links TRBV7-3 to TRBJ2-2, with 10 bases aligning to TRBD2. The trim removed 5 bases at V and 0 bases at J, leaving 6 bases unmatched. The CDR3 length is 17 residues. Germline loops: CDR1 SGHTA, CDR2 FQGTGA.

DNA of the CDR3: TGCAGCGTAGCGTGGACAGGCGTTAACACTGAAGCTTTCTTT. Translation: CSVAWTGVNTEAFF. The rearrangement joins TRBV29-1 to TRBJ1-1; the match to TRBD1 covers 7 bases. Germline V gene lookup returns CDR1 SQVTM and CDR2 ANQGSEA. The CDR3 extends over 14 amino acids. With V trimmed by 6 bases and J by 2 bases, 9 bases remained unmatched.

This clone was recorded a few times. The chain links TRBV9 to TRBJ1-1, with D possibly matching TRBD1 (6 bases). Germline V CDR1 and CDR2: SGDLS, YYNGEE. V was pared by 1 base and J by 3 bases, with 10 bases between. The CDR3 sequence is 14 residues long. CDR3: CASSVTPGDTEAFF. Written as DNA, the CDR3 is TGTGCCAGCAGCGTAACCCCAGGGGACACTGAAGCTTTCTTT.

Written as DNA, the CDR3 is TGTGCCAGCAGTCAAGGGGGCGCGGGGCAAGAGACCCAGTACTTC. Translating gives CASSQGGAGQETQYF. V and J are TRBV28 and TRBJ2-5, with D perhaps matching TRBD1 (7 bases). From germline, CDR1 is MDHEN and CDR2 SYDVKM. This CDR3 is 15 amino acids long. V lost 5 bases, J lost 2 bases, and 15 bases lay in between. Full variable domain (missing parts from reference TRBV28 and TRBJ2-5): DVKVTQSSRYLVKRTGEKVFLECVQDMDHENMFWYRQDPGLGLRLIYFSYDVKMKEKGDIPEGYSVSREKKERFSLILESASTNQTSMYLCASSQGGAGQETQYFGPGTRLLVL.

The chain combines TRBV12-5 with TRBJ2-5; no reliable D call. Trimming removed 0 bases from V and 5 bases from J, with 4 bases in between. Germline V gene lookup returns CDR1 LGHNT and CDR2 FRNRAP. This CDR3 is 12 amino acids long. The CDR3 here is CASGLVRETQYF. CDR3 coding DNA: TGTGCTAGTGGTTTGGTTAGGGAGACCCAGTACTTC.

The V call is TRBV5-1, the J call TRBJ1-2; 8 bases line up with TRBD1. Germline CDR1 is SGHRS and CDR2 is YFSETQ. This CDR3 comprises 14 residues. The junction had 6 bases not matched to a gene; V was cut back by 4 bases and J by 4 bases. The CDR3 DNA reads as TGCGCCAGCAGCCCGGACAGGGCATCCTATGGCTACACCTTC. It yields the protein CASSPDRASYGYTF.

The chain recombines TRBV6-5 with TRBJ1-2; D is ambiguous. Trimming took 4 bases from V and 4 from J, leaving 16 bases between them. CDR1 and CDR2 from the germline V gene are MNHEY and SVGAGI. The CDR3 has 15 amino acids. CDR3 DNA: TGTGCCAGCAGTTCCCCGGGGTTGAGCGGCTATGGCTACACCTTC. Translating gives CASSSPGLSGYGYTF.

This chain uses TRBV9 with TRBJ2-5, with D possibly TRBD2 on 9 matching bases. The CDR3 spans 17 residues. The germline V gene encodes CDR1 SGDLS and CDR2 YYNGEE. Trimming stripped 4 bases from V and 2 bases from J, with 21 bases between. The CDR3 loop is CASSQGASGGSQETQYF. In nucleotides, the CDR3 is TGTGCCAGCAGCCAGGGGGCCAGCGGGGGGTCTCAAGAGACCCAGTACTTC.

The rearrangement uses TRBV10-1 and TRBJ1-6; D gene unclear. From germline, CDR1 is WNHNN and CDR2 SYGVQD (reference sequence). The CDR3 is made up of 15 amino acids. V shed 0 bases and J shed 3 bases, with 6 bases lying between them. This CDR3 is CASSESKGYNSPLHF. CDR3 DNA: TGCGCCAGCAGTGAGTCAAAGGGCTATAATTCACCCCTCCACTTT.

This chain links TRBV18 with TRBJ1-1; D is unclear. Germline V gene lookup returns CDR1 KGHSH and CDR2 LQKENI. The V gene lost 5 bases and the J gene lost 1 base, with 5 bases spanning the gap. CDR3 length: 12 residues. CDR3 in DNA: TGTGCCAGCTCAATAGCGAACACTGAAGCTTTCTTT. This codes for CASSIANTEAFF.

V is TRBV30 and J is TRBJ1-6; TRBD1 matches at 9 bases. In germline, CDR1 is GTSNPN, CDR2 SVGIG (reference sequence). CDR3 length: 12 residues. With V trimmed by 7 bases and J by 7 bases, 2 bases remained unmatched. CDR3 sequence (DNA): TGTGCCTTCGGACAGGGGAATTCACCCCTCCACTTT. It translates to CAFGQGNSPLHF.

V and J are TRBV18 and TRBJ1-5; D is ambiguous. The germline gives CDR1 KGHSH, CDR2 LQKENI. The CDR3 runs 13 residues. The germline V and J ends were trimmed by 4 bases and 3 bases, with 7 bases remaining between them. Here the CDR3 reads CASSRDDNQPQHF. The CDR3 nucleotides are TGTGCCAGCTCACGAGACGACAATCAGCCCCAGCATTTT.

The genes are TRBV9 and TRBJ1-3; D remains unclear. The CDR3 is 14 residues long. Germline-derived CDR1 and CDR2 are SGDLS and YYNGEE. V dropped 3 bases and J dropped 2 bases, with 9 bases sitting between them. The CDR3: CASSGNLTGNTIYF. CDR3 nucleotide sequence: TGTGCCAGCAGCGGGAACTTAACTGGAAACACCATATATTTT. The variable domain in full, with the rest retrieved from reference TRBV9 and TRBJ1-3, is DSGVTQTPKHLITATGQRVTLRCSPRSGDLSVYWYQQSLDQGLQFLIQYYNGEERAKGNILERFSAQQFPDLHSELNLSSLELGDSALYFCASSGNLTGNTIYFGEGSWLTVV.

V is TRBV15 and J is TRBJ1-4; TRBD1 is a possible D gene (6 bases). Per the germline V gene, CDR1 is LNHNV and CDR2 is YYDKDF (reference sequence). The CDR3 is made up of 16 amino acids. Trimming pared 0 bases from V and 7 bases from J, leaving 15 bases between. CDR3: CATSRDPNRVGEKLFF. CDR3 coding DNA: TGTGCCACCAGCAGAGATCCCAACAGGGTTGGTGAAAAACTGTTTTTT.

Comment on this clone: Other DNA sequences in the same sample also yield this CDR3. The chain recombines TRBV29-1 with TRBJ1-2; the match to TRBD1 covers 7 bases. Per the germline V gene, CDR1 is SQVTM and CDR2 is ANQGSEA. The V segment lost 4 bases and the J segment 1 base; nucleotides outside the gene matches: 0. The CDR3 is 12 amino acids. As DNA, the CDR3 is TGCAGCGTTGGGGACAGTAACTATGGCTACACCTTC. It translates to CSVGDSNYGYTF.

The CDR3 is CASSPSGAGPFSYNEQFF. The CDR3 DNA sequence: TGTGCCAGCAGCCCCTCCGGAGCGGGCCCGTTCTCCTACAATGAGCAGTTCTTC. The chain carries TRBV7-6 and TRBJ2-1, with a possible D match to TRBD2 (6 bases). The CDR3 has 18 residues. Germline loops: CDR1 SGHVS, CDR2 FNYEAQ. Trimming pared 5 bases from V and 0 bases from J, leaving 20 bases between.

The rearrangement joins TRBV6-1 to TRBJ1-1; TRBD1 might be the D (6 bases). V was trimmed by 5 bases and J by 1 base, leaving 11 bases between them. Germline V gene data show CDR1 as MNHNS and CDR2 as SASEGT. This CDR3 region has 14 residues. The CDR3 nucleotides read TGTGCCAGCAGTCCCCAGGGACAGAACACTGAAGCTTTCTTT. Translating gives CASSPQGQNTEAFF.

The rearrangement joins TRBV19 to TRBJ1-4; TRBD1 is a possible D gene (5 bases). CDR3 length equals 15 residues. The germline gives CDR1 LNHDA, CDR2 SQIVND (reference sequence). V was pared by 5 bases and J by 6 bases, with 16 bases between. In nucleotides, the CDR3 is TGTGCCAGTAGTCCCAGGGAGGGAAGGCATGAAAAACTGTTTTTT. Amino acids: CASSPREGRHEKLFF.

This clone is hyperexpanded. This sequence joins TRBV11-2 and TRBJ1-1; no clear D. V was clipped by 5 bases and J by 2 bases, with 3 bases between them. CDR1 and CDR2 (germline): SGHAT, FQNNGV. The CDR3 consists of 11 residues. The CDR3 loop is CASSINTEAFF. Written as DNA, the CDR3 is TGTGCCAGCAGCATTAACACTGAAGCTTTCTTT.

This clone was observed once. The V call is TRBV7-9, the J call TRBJ1-1; D is possibly TRBD1 (5 bases). Germline V gene data show CDR1 as SEHNR and CDR2 as FQNEAQ (reference sequence). Trimming took off 4 bases at V and 5 bases at J, with 11 bases between the two ends. The CDR3 is 13 residues long. CDR3 sequence: CASSSSTVTEAFF. For the CDR3, the DNA is TGTGCCAGCAGCTCATCGACAGTTACTGAAGCTTTCTTT.

The gene calls are TRBV5-5 and TRBJ2-7; D gene unclear. Deletions cut 2 bases from V and 0 bases from J, with 9 bases between. CDR3 length: 14 residues. CDR1 is SGHKS, CDR2 YYEKEE, per germline (reference sequence). The CDR3 DNA reads as TGTGCCAGCAGCTTTCTTCGGAACTCCTACGAGCAGTACTTC. Translated, it gives CASSFLRNSYEQYF.

This clone was observed a single time. The chain uses TRBV7-2 and TRBJ2-1, with unresolved D. Per germline, CDR1 SGHTA and CDR2 FQGNSA. The V gene lost 6 bases and the J gene lost 4 bases, with 16 bases spanning the gap. The length of the CDR3 is 15 residues. The CDR3 spells CASRVNQEFYNEQFF. The CDR3 bases are TGTGCCAGCAGGGTTAACCAGGAATTTTACAATGAGCAGTTCTTC.

The rearrangement uses TRBV2 and TRBJ2-1, with TRBD2 as a possible D gene (7 bases). The ends were cut back, 2 bases at V and 5 bases at J, with 13 bases in the middle. The CDR3 totals 15 residues. In germline, CDR1 is SNHLY, CDR2 FYNNEI. As DNA, the CDR3 is TGTGCCAGCAGTGAACCTAGGGGGGGAAACAATGAGCAGTTCTTC. It is translated as CASSEPRGGNNEQFF.